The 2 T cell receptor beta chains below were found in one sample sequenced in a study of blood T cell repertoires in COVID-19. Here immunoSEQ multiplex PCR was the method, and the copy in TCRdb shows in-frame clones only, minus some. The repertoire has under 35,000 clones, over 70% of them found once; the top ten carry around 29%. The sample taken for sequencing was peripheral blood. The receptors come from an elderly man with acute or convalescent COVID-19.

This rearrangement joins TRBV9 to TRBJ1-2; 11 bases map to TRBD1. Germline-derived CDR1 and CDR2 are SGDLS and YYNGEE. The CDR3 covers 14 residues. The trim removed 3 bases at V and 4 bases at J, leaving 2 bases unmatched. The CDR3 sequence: CASSEGQGVYGYTF. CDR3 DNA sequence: TGTGCCAGCAGCGAGGGACAGGGGGTCTATGGCTACACCTTC.

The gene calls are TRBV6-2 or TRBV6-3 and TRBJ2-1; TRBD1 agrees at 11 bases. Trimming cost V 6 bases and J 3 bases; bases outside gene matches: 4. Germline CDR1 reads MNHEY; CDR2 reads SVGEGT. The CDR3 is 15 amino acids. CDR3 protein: CASSSGTGGYNEQFF. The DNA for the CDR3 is TGTGCCAGCAGCTCCGGGACAGGGGGCTACAATGAGCAGTTCTTC.